Listed here are 29 T cell receptor beta chains from one sample, sequenced in a study of blood T cell repertoires in COVID-19. The data were produced by immunoSEQ multiplex PCR, yet TCRdb's version contains in-frame clones alone and is incomplete. The sample gives over 400,000 clones, 86% of which show up once; under 1.5% is in the top ten. The sample taken for sequencing was peripheral blood. Receptors were obtained from a woman in her 30s with active or convalescent COVID-19.

The DNA for the CDR3 is TGTGCCAGCAGCTTGGCCGGGACAGGGTCCCTCTACACCTTC. This encodes CASSLAGTGSLYTF. The rearrangement joins TRBV5-6 to TRBJ1-2, with 9 bases fitting TRBD1. Germline V gene data show CDR1 as SGHDT and CDR2 as YYEEEE. This CDR3 spans 14 amino acids. J gave up 10 bases and V 0 bases, and 7 bases lay outside the gene matches.

This chain links TRBV2 with TRBJ2-7; D may be TRBD1 (5 bases). The germline CDR1 and CDR2 sequences are SNHLY and FYNNEI. This CDR3 contains 16 residues. Trimming removed 0 bases at V and 6 bases at J, with 18 bases between. The CDR3 region is CASSEALLGAGSEQYF. Here the CDR3 DNA reads TGTGCCAGCAGTGAAGCGCTTCTTGGGGCTGGCAGCGAGCAGTACTTC.

The DNA of the CDR3 is TGTGCCAGCAGTTCGCGTAATCAGGGGAATCAGCCCCAGCATTTT. Its protein product is CASSSRNQGNQPQHF. V gene TRBV28 combines with J gene TRBJ1-5, with D possibly matching TRBD1 (6 bases). The CDR3 extends over 15 amino acids. The germline V gene encodes CDR1 MDHEN and CDR2 SYDVKM. The ends were cut back, 4 bases at V and 4 bases at J, with 14 bases in the middle. The full variable domain, rest sourced from reference TRBV28 and TRBJ1-5, is DVKVTQSSRYLVKRTGEKVFLECVQDMDHENMFWYRQDPGLGLRLIYFSYDVKMKEKGDIPEGYSVSREKKERFSLILESASTNQTSMYLCASSSRNQGNQPQHFGDGTRLSIL.

This clone has a single count. This sequence joins TRBV5-4 and TRBJ2-7; TRBD2 aligns across 12 bases. Germline-derived CDR1 and CDR2 are SGHNT and YYREEE (reference sequence). The CDR3 runs 14 residues. V lost 9 bases and J lost 2; bases outside the gene matches: 6. The CDR3 region has the DNA TGTGCCACCGGACTAGCGGGAACGCCCTACGAGCAGTACTTC. It yields the protein CATGLAGTPYEQYF.

The CDR3 protein is CASSLSGTYEQYF. The CDR3, as DNA: TGTGCCAGCAGCTTATCGGGGACCTACGAGCAGTACTTC. J is TRBJ2-7 and V is TRBV7-8; tentatively, D is TRBD2 (5 bases). Germline lookup yields CDR1 SGHVS and CDR2 FQNEAQ. The CDR3 has 13 residues. The V gene lost 2 bases and the J gene lost 2 bases, with 7 bases spanning the gap.

The V and J genes are TRBV4-1 and TRBJ1-1, with 7 bases fitting TRBD1. This CDR3 has 16 residues. V was clipped by 3 bases and J by 1 base; unmatched bases: 8. Germline values: CDR1 MGHRA, CDR2 YSYEKL. CDR3 nucleotides: TGCGCCAGCAGCCATGGAGGAGGGGGCAGGAACACTGAAGCTTTCTTT. Its protein product is CASSHGGGGRNTEAFF.

This chain connects TRBV6-1 to TRBJ1-4, with 10 bases that match TRBD1. With 2 bases clipped from V and 0 bases from J, the junction kept 12 bases outside the gene matches. The CDR3 loop spans 20 amino acids. Per the germline V gene, CDR1 is MNHNS and CDR2 is SASEGT. The CDR3 spells CASSELRGTGAFSTNEKLFF. The CDR3 DNA reads as TGTGCCAGCAGTGAACTTCGAGGGACAGGGGCCTTTTCAACTAATGAAAAACTGTTTTTT.

This chain connects TRBV2 to TRBJ2-1; D not resolved. This CDR3 has 14 residues. V lost 1 base and J lost 9, with 13 bases in between. Germline-derived CDR1 and CDR2 are SNHLY and FYNNEI. The CDR3, as DNA: TGTGCCAGCAGTGAAGGGGCTCGCCCTGGTGAGCAGTTCTTC. Translating gives CASSEGARPGEQFF. The full variable domain, in which reference TRBV2 and TRBJ2-1 provide the parts outside the CDR3, is EPEVTQTPSHQVTQMGQEVILRCVPISNHLYFYWYRQILGQKVEFLVSFYNNEISEKSEIFDDQFSVERPDGSNFTLKIRSTKLEDSAMYFCASSEGARPGEQFFGPGTRLTVL.

The chain has TRBV30 and TRBJ2-7, with 7 bases that match TRBD2. The germline CDR1 and CDR2 sequences are GTSNPN and SVGIG (reference sequence). V lost 0 bases and J lost 6; bases outside the gene matches: 5. CDR3 length equals 13 residues. The CDR3 bases are TGTGCCTGGAGTGTCGGAAGGGAGGGCGAGCAGTACTTC. This translates into CAWSVGREGEQYF.

The rearrangement joins TRBV7-2 to TRBJ2-1, with TRBD1 identical over 11 bases. The CDR3 is made up of 14 amino acids. Germline V CDR1 and CDR2: SGHTA, FQGNSA. Germline trimming cut 5 bases from V and 8 bases from J; bases unmatched to any gene: 5. CDR3 sequence: CASSRRDRGYEQFF. The DNA for the CDR3 is TGTGCCAGCAGCCGCAGGGACAGGGGGTATGAGCAGTTCTTC.

V usage is TRBV10-1 and J usage is TRBJ2-7; D is undetermined. With 2 bases removed from V and 5 bases from J, the gap between germline ends came to 16 bases. The CDR3 runs to 15 residues. Germline values: CDR1 WNHNN, CDR2 SYGVQD (reference sequence). The CDR3 loop reads CASSETNMVGHEQYF. The CDR3 DNA reads TGCGCCAGCAGTGAGACCAACATGGTGGGCCACGAGCAGTACTTC.

The genes are TRBV2 and TRBJ1-5; 8 bases are a match to TRBD1. The junction had 7 bases not matched to a gene; V was cut back by 3 bases and J by 0 bases. Germline V gene lookup returns CDR1 SNHLY and CDR2 FYNNEI. This CDR3 is built from 17 residues. CDR3 nucleotides: TGTGCCAGCAGTGACCCGGGACAGGCAAATAGCAATCAGCCCCAGCATTTT. This sequence encodes CASSDPGQANSNQPQHF.

This chain connects TRBV30 to TRBJ2-7; D is possibly TRBD1 (5 bases). V shed 4 bases and J shed 6 bases, with 10 bases lying between them. The CDR3 consists of 11 residues. The germline gives CDR1 GTSNPN, CDR2 SVGIG (reference sequence). CDR3 nucleotides: TGTGCCTGGACAGGGTTAGGCGAGCAGTACTTC. Amino acid sequence: CAWTGLGEQYF. Looking up the rest from reference TRBV30 and TRBJ2-7 gives the full variable domain: SQTIHQWPATLVQPVGSPLSLECTVEGTSNPNLYWYRQAAGRGLQLLFYSVGIGQISSEVPQNLSASRPQDRQFILSSKKLLLSDSGFYLCAWTGLGEQYFGPGTRLTVT.

This chain links TRBV18 with TRBJ2-1; 8 positions agree with TRBD2. This CDR3 region has 19 residues. Germline trimming cut 3 bases from V and 3 bases from J; bases unmatched to any gene: 16. CDR1 is KGHSH, CDR2 LQKENI, per germline. The CDR3 is CASSPVVTMERELYNEQFF. CDR3 coding DNA: TGTGCCAGCTCACCGGTGGTCACTATGGAGCGGGAGCTCTACAATGAGCAGTTCTTC.

The chain employs TRBV7-9 and TRBJ1-4; D is perhaps TRBD1 (5 bases). The CDR3 spans 17 residues. V shed 5 bases and J shed 0 bases, with 16 bases lying between them. The germline gives CDR1 SEHNR, CDR2 FQNEAQ (reference sequence). This CDR3 is CASSLGTDSSTNEKLFF. In nucleotides, the CDR3 is TGTGCCAGCAGCCTCGGGACTGACTCCTCAACTAATGAAAAACTGTTTTTT.

The chain is built from TRBV21-1 and TRBJ2-4; the table's D gene call, TRBD1, was not cross checked with the DNA. TRBV21-1 is deemed a pseudogene. The CDR3 sequence is 17 residues long. CDR3 DNA: TGTGCCAGCAGCAAAGCGCTTTTTCTGGGGGCCAGAAACATTCAGTACTTC. Its protein is CASSKALFLGARNIQYF.

The CDR3 DNA reads as TGCAGCGTTGGGACAGCCAAAAGTGGAAACACCATATATTTT. Encoded protein: CSVGTAKSGNTIYF. This chain connects TRBV29-1 to TRBJ1-3; D may be TRBD1 (6 bases). Per germline, CDR1 SQVTM and CDR2 ANQGSEA. CDR3 size: 14 residues. Between the trimmed V and J ends, which lost 4 bases and 3 bases, there was a span of 13 bases.

The chain links TRBV30 to TRBJ1-5, with 7 bases aligning to TRBD1. CDR3 size: 15 residues. Trimming removed 2 bases from V and 4 bases from J; junction bases left unmatched: 8. CDR1 is GTSNPN and CDR2 is SVGIG in the germline V gene (reference sequence). CDR3 in amino acids: CAWSTRQGANQPQHF. The CDR3 DNA follows: TGTGCCTGGAGTACCCGACAGGGCGCGAATCAGCCCCAGCATTTT.

This clone came up a few times. This sequence joins TRBV12-3 or TRBV12-4 and TRBJ2-7, with 7 nucleotides matching TRBD1. The CDR3 length is 12 residues. The V segment lost 10 bases and the J segment 1 base; nucleotides outside the gene matches: 4. The chain's CDR3 is CAITGVSYEQYF. The CDR3 bases are TGTGCCATCACAGGGGTTTCCTACGAGCAGTACTTC.

The chain is built from TRBV10-1 and TRBJ2-3, with D possibly being TRBD2 (5 bases). The CDR3 runs 14 residues. Trimming took 4 bases from V and 6 from J, leaving 14 bases between them. Looked up from germline, CDR1 is WNHNN and CDR2 is SYGVQD (reference sequence). CDR3 sequence reads: CASSADSPRDTQYF. The CDR3, as DNA: TGCGCCAGCAGTGCGGACTCTCCGAGGGATACGCAGTATTTT.

The chain has TRBV5-6 and TRBJ2-7, with 10 positions matching TRBD2. V lost 4 bases and J lost 7; bases outside the gene matches: 8. The CDR3 consists of 14 residues. Germline CDR1 and CDR2: SGHDT and YYEEEE. CDR3 region: CASSTRLAGREQYF. As DNA, the CDR3 is TGTGCCAGCAGCACACGACTAGCGGGTAGGGAGCAGTACTTC.

The table lists this clone with many counts. The J gene is TRBJ1-3, the V gene TRBV21-1. TRBV21-1 constitutes a pseudogene. The CDR3 contains 15 residues. The chain's CDR3 is CASTPWSSSGNTIYF. CDR3 DNA: TGTGCCAGCACCCCGTGGAGTAGCTCTGGAAACACCATATATTTT.

The chain has TRBV15 and TRBJ1-1; the D is unclear. This CDR3 spans 18 amino acids. The V end lost 2 bases, the J end lost 0 bases, and 19 bases lay between the germline ends. Germline V gene data show CDR1 as LNHNV and CDR2 as YYDKDF (reference sequence). CDR3 in amino acids: CATSRTAGIGSLNTEAFF. The CDR3, as DNA: TGTGCCACCAGCAGAACTGCGGGAATCGGGTCGTTGAACACTGAAGCTTTCTTT.

The chain is built from TRBV19 and TRBJ1-1; TRBD1 matches at 7 bases. The CDR3 covers 16 residues. J gave up 7 bases and V 6 bases, and 17 bases lay outside the gene matches. Germline CDR1 LNHDA, CDR2 SQIVND (reference sequence). CDR3 region: CASSLQGPTLNLEAFF. The CDR3 nucleotides are TGTGCCAGTAGCCTACAGGGGCCCACCCTTAATCTTGAAGCTTTCTTT.

This chain connects TRBV6-2 or TRBV6-3 to TRBJ2-1, with TRBD2 identical over 9 bases. The V segment lost 0 bases and the J segment 9 bases; nucleotides outside the gene matches: 12. The CDR3 consists of 17 residues. CDR1 and CDR2 (germline): MNHEY, SVGEGT. This chain's CDR3 is CASSYSMGGRAMTEQFF. CDR3 nucleotides: TGTGCCAGCAGTTACTCGATGGGCGGGAGGGCCATGACTGAGCAGTTCTTC.

This rearrangement joins TRBV7-9 to TRBJ1-1, with D perhaps matching TRBD1 (5 bases). Germline values: CDR1 SEHNR, CDR2 FQNEAQ (reference sequence). The CDR3 runs 12 residues. V was shortened by 3 bases and J by 7 bases, with 9 bases between the two germline ends. CDR3 loop: CASSFQGIEAFF. The CDR3 nucleotides read TGTGCCAGCAGCTTTCAGGGAATTGAAGCTTTCTTT.

The rearrangement joins TRBV7-2 to TRBJ2-7; D possibly corresponds to TRBD2 (5 bases). The V end was cut by 5 bases, the J end by 5 bases, with 25 bases between. The germline CDR1 and CDR2 sequences are SGHTA and FQGNSA. The CDR3 loop spans 17 amino acids. In DNA, the CDR3 is TGTGCCAGCAGCCTCCGGGCAGGACTCGAGGGTCTCCACGAGCAGTACTTC. Translating it yields CASSLRAGLEGLHEQYF.

The rearrangement links TRBV29-1 to TRBJ1-2, with a weak D call TRBD1 (6 bases). Germline-derived CDR1 and CDR2 are SQVTM and ANQGSEA. The CDR3 extends over 13 amino acids. Trimming cost V 3 bases and J 4 bases, with 12 bases left between them. DNA of the CDR3: TGCAGCGTTGAGGGACAACCACGCTATGGCTACACCTTC. Translation gives CSVEGQPRYGYTF.

This clone is a singleton in its sample. The rearrangement links TRBV5-5 to TRBJ2-7; D is unclear. Trimming shortened V by 4 bases and J by 7 bases, and 12 bases separated the two germline ends. The germline gives CDR1 SGHKS, CDR2 YYEKEE (reference sequence). The CDR3 is 12 residues long. The CDR3: CASSPGVGEQYF. The CDR3 DNA is TGTGCCAGCAGCCCCGGAGTGGGTGAGCAGTACTTC.